These 17 T cell receptor beta chains were sequenced from one sample in a study of blood T cells in healthy people across ages. PCR was performed a second time for roughly 7 to 12 cycles using a sample-barcoded 5' primer and a J-beta primer mix. TCRdb used MiXCR to reprocess the 5' RACE reads, holding one entry per CDR3 protein. Of over a million distinct CDR3 sequences listed, roughly 40% were seen once; the top ten hold roughly 7.7%. The material sequenced was blood. These receptors originate from a woman younger than 35 in good health.

This clonotype was counted only a few times. The rearrangement uses TRBV7-2 and TRBJ2-5; 9 positions agree with TRBD2. The CDR3 is 16 amino acids. Germline V gene sequence: CDR1 SGHTA, CDR2 FQGNSA. V gave up 4 bases and J gave up 5 bases; unmatched junction bases: 11. CDR3 coding DNA: TGTGCCAGCAGCTACTATAGCGGGAGTGAAGGGGAGACCCAGTACTTC. Protein: CASSYYSGSEGETQYF.

The V and J genes are TRBV30 and TRBJ2-5, with TRBD1 identical over 10 bases. There are 15 residues in the CDR3. Germline values: CDR1 GTSNPN, CDR2 SVGIG (reference sequence). J was trimmed by 5 bases and V by 1 base; bases with no gene match: 7. The CDR3 DNA is TGTGCCTGGAGTGGGGAGACAGGGGGCACCGAGACCCAGTACTTC. This translates into CAWSGETGGTETQYF.

With regard to this clonotype: The junction departs from the called germline gene at one end, perhaps through a read error. The chain recombines TRBV3-1 with TRBJ2-1, with 7 bases lining up with TRBD2. There are 15 residues in the CDR3. Germline assignment: CDR1 LGHDT and CDR2 YNNKEL (reference sequence). In nucleotides, the CDR3 is TGTGCTAGCAGCCCGGGGACTACGCCACAATGGGAGCAGTTCTTC. Translation: CASSPGTTPQWEQFF.

This clonotype has a single count. The J gene is TRBJ2-3, the V gene TRBV9; 10 nucleotides match TRBD2. J gave up 4 bases and V 3 bases, and 5 bases lay outside the gene matches. Per the germline V gene, CDR1 is SGDLS and CDR2 is YYNGEE. This CDR3 is 15 amino acids long. The CDR3 protein is CASSASGSSADTQYF. In nucleotides, the CDR3 is TGTGCCAGCAGCGCTAGCGGGAGTTCCGCAGATACGCAGTATTTT.

This chain links TRBV15 with TRBJ2-4, with TRBD1 identical over 8 bases. The DNA end is more similar to TRBJ2-7, so the J call may be wrong. Germline V lookup: CDR1 LNHNV, CDR2 YYDKDF (reference sequence). This CDR3 is built from 14 residues. For the CDR3, the DNA is TGTGCCACCAGCAAATCAGCAGGGGGCAACGAGCAGTACTTC. Protein product: CATSKSAGGNEQYF.

This chain connects TRBV13 to TRBJ2-1; 8 positions match TRBD1. V lost 1 base and J lost 2; bases outside the gene matches: 4. Germline CDR1 reads PRHDT; CDR2 reads FYEKMQ (reference sequence). This CDR3 is 16 amino acids long. The CDR3 region has the DNA TGTGCCAGCAGCTTAGACGGACAGGGCCCCTACAATGAGCAGTTCTTC. Its translation is CASSLDGQGPYNEQFF.

The V and J genes are TRBV13 and TRBJ2-4; no firm D call. The J call may be faulty, since TRBJ2-7 better matches the DNA end. Per the germline V gene, CDR1 is PRHDT and CDR2 is FYEKMQ (reference sequence). This CDR3 contains 14 residues. The CDR3: CASSLDVRAYEQYF. The CDR3 DNA sequence: TGTGCCAGCAGCTTAGACGTCAGAGCCTACGAGCAGTACTTC.

This clonotype was seen a handful of times. The CDR3 DNA sequence: TGTGCCAGCAGCAAAACTAGCGTCTCCTACAATGAGCAGTTCTTC. This codes for CASSKTSVSYNEQFF. The chain employs TRBV7-2 and TRBJ2-1; TRBD2 matches 7 bases. The germline CDR1 and CDR2 sequences are SGHTA and FQGNSA. The trim removed 5 bases at V and 0 bases at J, leaving 4 bases unmatched. The CDR3 has 15 residues.

J is TRBJ2-7 and V is TRBV6-5; TRBD1 matches 8 bases. Per germline, CDR1 MNHEY and CDR2 SVGAGI. J was trimmed by 2 bases and V by 6 bases; bases with no gene match: 3. The CDR3 consists of 13 residues. Here the CDR3 reads CASRKDRAYEQYF. The CDR3 bases are TGTGCCAGCAGAAAGGACAGGGCCTACGAGCAGTACTTC.

The rearrangement uses TRBV5-1 and TRBJ1-1; possible D gene TRBD1, 6 bases. The CDR3 sequence is 14 residues long. CDR1 and CDR2 from the germline V gene are SGHRS and YFSETQ. V lost 1 base and J 6 bases, leaving 13 bases between the germline ends. This CDR3 is CASSLWQGSSEAFF. CDR3 DNA: TGCGCCAGCAGCTTGTGGCAGGGGAGTTCTGAAGCTTTCTTT.

J is TRBJ1-1 and V is TRBV12-3 or TRBV12-4, with D possibly matching TRBD1 (6 bases). The CDR3 consists of 15 residues. Trimming took off 6 bases at V and 3 bases at J, with 17 bases between the two ends. Written as DNA, the CDR3 is TGTGCCAGCAGCCGTAAGACAGGAGGGTACACTGAAGCTTTCTTT. This gives the protein CASSRKTGGYTEAFF.

The CDR3 DNA reads TGCGCCAGCAGTGGACTAGCGGGGGGAGGGACCGGGGAGCTGTTTTTT. Translating it yields CASSGLAGGGTGELFF. The rearrangement joins TRBV10-2 to TRBJ2-2; TRBD2 matches 13 bases. The V gene's germline CDR1 is WSHSY and CDR2 SAAADI. Germline trimming cut 4 bases from V and 5 bases from J; bases unmatched to any gene: 4. The CDR3 has 16 amino acids.

This clonotype was counted a few times. The J gene is TRBJ2-5, the V gene TRBV7-9; 9 bases agree with TRBD2. CDR3 size: 17 residues. The germline CDR1 and CDR2 sequences are SEHNR and FQNEAQ (reference sequence). V shed 5 bases, J shed 5 bases, and the junction held 15 bases outside the gene matches. The CDR3 loop reads CASSTYALAGAWETQYF. CDR3 DNA sequence: TGTGCCAGCAGCACCTATGCCTTAGCGGGAGCGTGGGAGACCCAGTACTTC.

The rearrangement uses TRBV7-2 and TRBJ2-7; 9 bases align to TRBD2. Looked up from germline, CDR1 is SGHTA and CDR2 is FQGNSA. V was clipped by 5 bases and J by 4 bases; unmatched bases: 9. The CDR3 is made up of 15 amino acids. This CDR3 is CASSTTSGVGYEQYF. The DNA for the CDR3 is TGTGCCAGCAGCACGACTAGCGGAGTGGGGTACGAGCAGTACTTC.

The rearrangement joins TRBV11-2 to TRBJ2-5, with D uncertain. The CDR3 extends over 13 amino acids. The germline V gene has CDR1 SGHAT and CDR2 FQNNGV. Trimming removed 2 bases from V and 2 bases from J, with 6 bases in between. CDR3 sequence: CASSLQPQETQYF. CDR3 DNA sequence: TGTGCCAGCAGCTTACAACCGCAAGAGACCCAGTACTTC.

This chain uses TRBV29-1 with TRBJ2-1; maybe TRBD1 (6 bases). The CDR3 has 14 residues. Per germline, CDR1 SQVTM and CDR2 ANQGSEA. Trimming took off 4 bases at V and 3 bases at J, with 13 bases between the two ends. The CDR3 loop is CSVVTGRSYNEQFF. CDR3 nucleotide sequence: TGCAGCGTTGTTACAGGGAGAAGCTACAATGAGCAGTTCTTC.

CDR3 sequence (DNA): TGTGCCAGCACGGACAGCAGCAATCAGCCCCAGCATTTT. It is translated as CASTDSSNQPQHF. The chain combines TRBV6-1 with TRBJ1-5, with a tentative D call TRBD1 (6 bases). Germline V lookup: CDR1 MNHNS, CDR2 SASEGT. This CDR3 is 13 amino acids long. Deletions cut 7 bases from V and 1 base from J, with 8 bases between.